This section outlines one T cell receptor beta chain sequence together with its context. These data originate in a study of blood T cell repertoires in COVID-19. On the study more broadly: Sites across the United States, Italy and Spain contributed samples from acute and convalescent COVID-19. The cDNA or gDNA used as material had been derived from T cells, B-cell-depleted T cells, or PBMCs.

CDR1 is MGHRA and CDR2 is YSYEKL in the germline V gene. V dropped 0 bases and J dropped 3; count of bases not matched to a gene: 16. The CDR3 is 20 amino acids. Original processing notes: Amplification with reference gene primers provided the estimates of nucleated cell counts. Sequencing was performed with immunoSEQ multiplex PCR; in TCRdb, only in-frame clones are kept and a portion is missing. The DNA was the basis for D and trimming; V, J and clone size are from that table. The sample lists about 200,000 clones; over 75% were seen once. The source material was peripheral blood. This sequence was found in a man aged 35 to 55 with active or convalescent COVID-19. V and J are TRBV4-1 and TRBJ1-4; TRBD1 aligns across 7 bases. The DNA of the CDR3 is TGCGCCAGCAGCCAAGATGACAGGGAGGCGCTCATCGCGGCTAATGAAAAACTGTTTTTT. Its protein product is CASSQDDREALIAANEKLFF.